These 2 T cell receptor beta chains originate from one sample sequenced in a study of TIL therapy for anti-PD-1-resistant metastatic lung cancer. The libraries were made with immunoSEQ v3. The protocol was immunoSEQ multiplex PCR, while the TCRdb copy is restricted to in-frame clones and leaves out a portion. The repertoire holds 52,000 or so clones, with about 81% as singletons. This sample's time point: pre-treatment sample, taken before nivolumab and TIL therapy. This specimen was blood, taken at baseline. These receptors were obtained from a person between 30 and 79 years old with non-small cell lung cancer.

The chain recombines TRBV28 with TRBJ1-2; possible D gene TRBD1, 6 bases. This CDR3 has 12 residues. V shed 9 bases and J shed 5 bases, with 13 bases lying between them. Germline V lookup: CDR1 MDHEN, CDR2 SYDVKM. The CDR3 here is CASRQARYGYTF. CDR3 coding DNA: TGTGCCAGTAGACAGGCCAGGTATGGCTACACCTTC.

Notes on this clone: At the DNA level, this CDR3 is encoded by other sequences in the same sample as well. The chain carries TRBV19 and TRBJ1-1, with D tentatively TRBD1 (5 bases). Trimming shortened V by 4 bases and J by 1 base, and 7 bases separated the two germline ends. Germline assignment: CDR1 LNHDA and CDR2 SQIVND (reference sequence). The CDR3 runs to 13 residues. CDR3 nucleotide sequence: TGTGCCAGTAGTACCGGGGGGAACACTGAAGCTTTCTTT. Amino acid sequence: CASSTGGNTEAFF.